This TCR beta chain stems from a study of beta chain features in type 1 diabetes. The wider study: Patients looked much like healthy donors when it came to age, gender and cell yields.

Expressed TCRB transcripts were sequenced because the isolated RNA had all been reverse transcribed beforehand. Sequenced by immunoSEQ multiplex PCR; TCRdb stores in-frame clones only, minus some. The table lists just over 600,000 clones, about a sixth of them singletons. Study conclusions and caveats: Insertions were fewer and deletions more numerous at VDJ junctions in type 1 diabetes patients. Patients and controls would share equally any PCR tilt toward shorter templates.

Details on this clone: Its antigen is currently unknown.

Germline assignment: CDR1 SGHTA and CDR2 FQGNSA. With V trimmed by 5 bases and J by 1 base, 3 bases remained unmatched. The CDR3 runs to 15 residues. The chain uses TRBV7-2 and TRBJ2-3; TRBD2 matches at 10 bases. This TCR derives from a young man in good health. Sequencing was performed on naive CD4+ T cells from blood. The DNA for the CDR3 is TGTGCCAGCAGCCGAGGGACTAGCGGCACAGATACGCAGTATTTT. It codes for CASSRGTSGTDTQYF.